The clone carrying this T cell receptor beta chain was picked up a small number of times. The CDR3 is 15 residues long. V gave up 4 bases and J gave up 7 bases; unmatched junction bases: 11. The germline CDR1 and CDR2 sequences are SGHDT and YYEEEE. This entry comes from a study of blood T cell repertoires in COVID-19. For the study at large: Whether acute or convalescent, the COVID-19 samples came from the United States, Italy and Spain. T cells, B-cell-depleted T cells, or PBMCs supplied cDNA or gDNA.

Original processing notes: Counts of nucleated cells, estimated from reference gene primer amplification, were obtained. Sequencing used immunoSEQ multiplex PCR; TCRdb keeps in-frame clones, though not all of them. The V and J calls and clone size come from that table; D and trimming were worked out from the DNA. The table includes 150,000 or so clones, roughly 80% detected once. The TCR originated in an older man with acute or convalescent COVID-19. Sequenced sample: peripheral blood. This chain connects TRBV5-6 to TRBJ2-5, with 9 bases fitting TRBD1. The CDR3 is CASSSTGGALGTQYF. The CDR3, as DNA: TGTGCCAGCAGCAGCACAGGGGGCGCTTTGGGGACCCAGTACTTC. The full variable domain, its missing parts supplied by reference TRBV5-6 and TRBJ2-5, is DAGVTQSPTHLIKTRGQQVTLRCSPKSGHDTVSWYQQALGQGPQFIFQYYEEEERQRGNFPDRFSGHQFPNYSSELNVNALLLGDSALYLCASSSTGGALGTQYFGPGTRLLVL.